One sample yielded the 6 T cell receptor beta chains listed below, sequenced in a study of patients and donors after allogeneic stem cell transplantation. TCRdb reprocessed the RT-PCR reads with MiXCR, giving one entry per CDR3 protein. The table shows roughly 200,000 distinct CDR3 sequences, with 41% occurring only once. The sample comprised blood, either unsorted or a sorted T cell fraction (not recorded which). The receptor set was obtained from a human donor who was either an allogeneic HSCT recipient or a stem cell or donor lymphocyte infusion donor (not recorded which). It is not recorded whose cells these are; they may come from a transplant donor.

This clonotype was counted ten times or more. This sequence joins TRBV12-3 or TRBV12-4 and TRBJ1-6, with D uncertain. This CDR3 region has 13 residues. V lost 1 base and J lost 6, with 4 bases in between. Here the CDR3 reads CASSLGGNSPLHF. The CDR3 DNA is TGTGCCAGCAGTTTAGGGGGTAATTCACCCCTCCACTTT.

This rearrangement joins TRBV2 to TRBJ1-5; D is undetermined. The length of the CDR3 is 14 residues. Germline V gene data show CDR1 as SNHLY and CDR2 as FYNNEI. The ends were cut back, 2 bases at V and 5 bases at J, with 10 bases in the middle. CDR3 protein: CASSEIVWDQPQHF. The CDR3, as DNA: TGTGCCAGCAGTGAAATTGTATGGGATCAGCCCCAGCATTTT.

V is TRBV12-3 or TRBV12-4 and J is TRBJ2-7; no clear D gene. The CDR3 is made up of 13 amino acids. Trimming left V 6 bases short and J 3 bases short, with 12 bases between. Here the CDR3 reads CASRETASYEQYF. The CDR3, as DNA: TGTGCCAGCAGGGAGACGGCCAGCTACGAGCAGTACTTC.

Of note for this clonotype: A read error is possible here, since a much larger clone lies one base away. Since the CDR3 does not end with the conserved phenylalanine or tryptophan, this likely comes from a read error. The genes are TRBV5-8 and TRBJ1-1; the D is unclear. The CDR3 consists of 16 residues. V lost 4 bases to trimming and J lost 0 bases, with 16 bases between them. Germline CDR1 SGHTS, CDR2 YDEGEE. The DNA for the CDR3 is TGTGCCAGCAGCCTTGGTATGGGGTGGATGAACACTGAAGCTTTCTTA. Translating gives CASSLGMGWMNTEAFL.

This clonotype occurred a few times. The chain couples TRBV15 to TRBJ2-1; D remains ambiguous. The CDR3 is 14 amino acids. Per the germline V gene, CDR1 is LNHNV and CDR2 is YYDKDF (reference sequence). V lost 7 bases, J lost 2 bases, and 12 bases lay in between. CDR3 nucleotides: TGTGCCACCAACCGGGCTTGGCCCTACAATGAGCAGTTCTTC. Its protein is CATNRAWPYNEQFF.

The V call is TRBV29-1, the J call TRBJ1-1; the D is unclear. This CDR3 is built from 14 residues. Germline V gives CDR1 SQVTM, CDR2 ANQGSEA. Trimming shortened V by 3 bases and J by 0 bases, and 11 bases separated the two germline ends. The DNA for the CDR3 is TGCAGCGTTGAGTATCAGCGGCTGAACACTGAAGCTTTCTTT. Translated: CSVEYQRLNTEAFF. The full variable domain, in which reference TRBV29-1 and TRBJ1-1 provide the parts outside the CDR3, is SAVISQKPSRDICQRGTSLTIQCQVDSQVTMMFWYRQQPGQSLTLIATANQGSEATYESGFVIDKFPISRPNLTFSTLTVSNMSPEDSSIYLCSVEYQRLNTEAFFGQGTRLTVV.